This TCR beta chain was recovered during a study of blood T cells in healthy people across ages. Alongside a J-beta primer mix, a sample-barcoded 5' primer served in a second PCR lasting roughly 7 to 11 cycles. TCRdb recomputed calls from the 5' RACE reads with MiXCR, one row per CDR3 protein. This sample has 1.5 million or so distinct CDR3 sequences, with 40% to 45% found just once. Turning to this clonotype: Its antigen is not known.

Investigators took approximately 10 milliliters of peripheral blood from every donor. General study points: Whereas aged donors had fewer naive CD4+ cells, long-lived donors had more of them and higher diversity.

V was trimmed by 6 bases and J by 5 bases, leaving 16 bases between them. Germline V gene lookup returns CDR1 MNHNY and CDR2 SVGAGI (reference sequence). The CDR3 runs to 14 residues. This clonotype originated in a young woman in good health. The chain couples TRBV6-6 to TRBJ1-2; no clear D. The specimen was blood. Here the CDR3 DNA reads TGTGCCAGCAGCTACCAAGGAACGGAATATGGCTACACCTTC. It specifies CASSYQGTEYGYTF.